The next 29 T cell receptor beta chains were all read from a single sample in a study of blood T cell repertoires in COVID-19 (TCRdb year 2020). Library prep was done by the immunoSEQ multiplex PCR assay. As stored in TCRdb, this immuneACCESS dataset retains in-frame rearrangements with V and J assigned. A fraction of the clones does not appear; measured against another copy, unresolved V genes explain less than half of the discrepancy, and the remainder lacks a known reason. In all, the sample holds over 10,000 clones, and approximately 80% of those were seen once. The top ten constitute about a fifth of the sample. Sequencing was carried out using peripheral blood. The receptors here all came from a human donor in a cohort sampled during active COVID-19.

The chain combines TRBV5-1 with TRBJ2-2, with TRBD1 identical over 7 bases. CDR1 is SGHRS, CDR2 YFSETQ, per germline. This CDR3 has 16 amino acids. V lost 4 bases to trimming and J lost 4 bases; unmatched junction nucleotides: 10. The CDR3 spells CASSSSRTGATGELFF. CDR3 in DNA: TGCGCCAGCAGCAGTAGCCGGACAGGAGCCACCGGGGAGCTGTTTTTT.

The chain has TRBV10-3 and TRBJ2-7, with D perhaps matching TRBD1 (6 bases). Germline loops: CDR1 ENHRY, CDR2 SYGVKD. CDR3 length: 15 residues. V lost 2 bases and J 4 bases, leaving 15 bases between the germline ends. The CDR3 sequence: CAISEGQLSGYEQYF. For the CDR3, the DNA is TGTGCCATCAGTGAGGGACAGCTTTCTGGGTACGAGCAGTACTTC.

The sample holds a few counts of this clone. The chain is built from TRBV7-2 and TRBJ1-1; D unresolved. Trimming stripped 1 base from V and 6 bases from J, with 9 bases between. The V gene's germline CDR1 is SGHTA and CDR2 FQGNSA. The CDR3 runs 13 residues. The CDR3: CASSLERGAEAFF. CDR3 in DNA: TGTGCCAGCAGCTTAGAACGGGGAGCTGAAGCTTTCTTT. Looking up the rest from reference TRBV7-2 and TRBJ1-1 gives the full variable domain: GAGVSQSPSNKVTEKGKDVELRCDPISGHTALYWYRQSLGQGLEFLIYFQGNSAPDKSGLPSDRFSAERTGGSVSTLTIQRTQQEDSAVYLCASSLERGAEAFFGQGTRLTVV.

This chain links TRBV11-2 with TRBJ1-2; no reliable D call. CDR1 SGHAT and CDR2 FQNNGV come from the germline V gene. V gave up 0 bases and J gave up 7 bases, with 30 bases separating them. The CDR3 sequence is 20 residues long. The CDR3 DNA follows: TGTGCCAGCAGCTTAGATCTCCTGAGGGCGCGGAGGTTGGTGGGGTCTGGCTACACCTTC. Its protein product is CASSLDLLRARRLVGSGYTF.

This chain uses TRBV3-1 (or the pseudogene TRBV3-2) with TRBJ1-6; D gene uncertain. CDR1 and CDR2 (germline): LGHDT, YNNKEL (reference sequence). Trimming removed 3 bases from V and 3 bases from J, with 9 bases in between. CDR3 length: 15 residues. CDR3 protein: CASSHGSYYNSPLHF. The CDR3 nucleotides are TGTGCCAGCAGCCACGGGTCCTACTATAATTCACCCCTCCACTTT.

The chain is built from TRBV5-6 and TRBJ1-4; TRBD1 matches at 8 bases. CDR1 and CDR2 from the germline V gene are SGHDT and YYEEEE. The V segment lost 3 bases and the J segment 0 bases; nucleotides outside the gene matches: 13. The CDR3 has 19 residues. CDR3 amino acids: CASSSNAGTGLTTNEKLFF. In DNA, the CDR3 is TGTGCCAGCAGCTCCAACGCCGGGACAGGTCTTACAACTAATGAAAAACTGTTTTTT.

The chain joins TRBV12-3 or TRBV12-4 to TRBJ1-1, with TRBD1 matching over 7 bases. There are 13 residues in the CDR3. J lost 10 bases, V lost 4 bases, and 9 bases had no gene match. CDR3 region: CASSSTGVVLAFF. CDR3 nucleotides: TGTGCCAGCAGTTCTACAGGGGTTGTGTTAGCTTTCTTT.

The chain employs TRBV13 and TRBJ2-3; D is possibly TRBD2 (6 bases). Trimming cost V 5 bases and J 4 bases, with 19 bases left between them. This CDR3 comprises 16 residues. Germline CDR1 PRHDT, CDR2 FYEKMQ (reference sequence). The CDR3 here is CASSNPSERSADTQYF. CDR3 nucleotides: TGTGCCAGCAGCAACCCTAGCGAACGAAGCGCAGATACGCAGTATTTT.

CDR3 sequence (DNA): TGTGCCAGCAGTCAGGGCCGGCTATACACAGATACGCAGTATTTT. Amino acids: CASSQGRLYTDTQYF. The chain employs TRBV6-4 and TRBJ2-3; TRBD1 might be the D (5 bases). With 5 bases removed from V and 2 bases from J, the gap between germline ends came to 14 bases. The CDR3 runs 15 residues. Germline V lookup: CDR1 MRHNA, CDR2 SNTAGT.

This clone is medium-sized within its sample. In DNA form, the CDR3 reads TGTGCCAGCAGCCAAGGACAGCACTCTGGAAACACCATATATTTT. Encoded protein: CASSQGQHSGNTIYF. This chain uses TRBV7-2 with TRBJ1-3; TRBD1 is a possible D gene (6 bases). CDR1 SGHTA and CDR2 FQGNSA come from the germline V gene. Trimming took 5 bases from V and 0 from J, leaving 11 bases between them. The CDR3 spans 15 residues.

This clone showed up just once. The CDR3 DNA follows: TGTGCCAGCAGTACGCCTGGACAGGGTTTGAGTAATTCACCCCTCCACTTT. This gives the protein CASSTPGQGLSNSPLHF. The chain has TRBV28 and TRBJ1-6; 8 bases are shared with TRBD1. The germline CDR1 and CDR2 sequences are MDHEN and SYDVKM. After removal of 5 bases from V and 6 bases from J, the junction contained 12 bases not matched to a gene. The CDR3 runs to 17 residues.

V is TRBV4-1 and J is TRBJ1-1; TRBD1 agrees at 7 bases. With V trimmed by 2 bases and J by 3 bases, 12 bases remained unmatched. This CDR3 spans 17 amino acids. Germline CDR1 and CDR2: MGHRA and YSYEKL. The CDR3 nucleotides read TGCGCCAGCAGCCAACCGTTTAAGGGGGCAATGGACACTGAAGCTTTCTTT. Amino acids: CASSQPFKGAMDTEAFF.

The rearrangement links TRBV5-1 to TRBJ2-3; D is possibly TRBD1 (6 bases). Germline V gives CDR1 SGHRS, CDR2 YFSETQ. V lost 4 bases and J lost 3, with 12 bases in between. CDR3 size: 14 residues. The CDR3 DNA sequence: TGCGCCAGCAGCCGCGGACAGTCTACAGATACGCAGTATTTT. Its protein product is CASSRGQSTDTQYF.

Only one count was recorded for this clone. The chain recombines TRBV2 with TRBJ2-5; D is undetermined. The CDR3 loop spans 11 amino acids. Germline CDR1 reads SNHLY; CDR2 reads FYNNEI. With 5 bases removed from V and 2 bases from J, the gap between germline ends came to 3 bases. The CDR3 spells CASSLQETQYF. CDR3 bases: TGTGCCAGCAGTTTACAAGAGACCCAGTACTTC.

The chain couples TRBV7-9 to TRBJ2-5; TRBD1 matches at 8 bases. J lost 7 bases, V lost 2 bases, and 6 bases had no gene match. Germline V lookup: CDR1 SEHNR, CDR2 FQNEAQ (reference sequence). CDR3 length: 14 residues. The CDR3 sequence: CASSLQGAKTTQYF. The CDR3, as DNA: TGTGCCAGCAGCTTACAGGGGGCTAAGACGACCCAGTACTTC.

The rearrangement uses TRBV21-1 and TRBJ1-2; the DNA was not compared with TRBD1, the D call given in the table. TRBV21-1 is a pseudogene locus. CDR3 length equals 15 residues. The DNA for the CDR3 is TGTGCCAGCAGCCGGATAGGGGGCCTTCGTGAGGGCTACACCTTC. Its protein is CASSRIGGLREGYTF.

The V gene is TRBV7-2, the J gene TRBJ2-3, with D uncertain. The V gene lost 1 base and the J gene lost 2 bases, with 7 bases spanning the gap. CDR1 and CDR2 (germline): SGHTA, FQGNSA. CDR3 length: 14 residues. CDR3 amino acids: CASSLGLLTDTQYF. CDR3 DNA sequence: TGTGCCAGCAGCTTAGGACTCCTCACAGATACGCAGTATTTT.

The chain recombines TRBV5-1 with TRBJ1-3, with 9 bases identical to TRBD1. V shed 5 bases, J shed 3 bases, and the junction held 9 bases outside the gene matches. The CDR3 has 16 residues. Germline values: CDR1 SGHRS, CDR2 YFSETQ. This chain's CDR3 is CASSTTGTGIGNTIYF. The DNA for the CDR3 is TGCGCCAGCAGTACTACCGGGACAGGGATTGGAAACACCATATATTTT.

The chain links TRBV7-8 to TRBJ2-7; 9 bases fit TRBD1. The germline V gene has CDR1 SGHVS and CDR2 FQNEAQ. V trimming: 6 bases; J trimming: 0 bases; junction bases outside the gene matches: 6. The CDR3 length is 15 residues. In DNA, the CDR3 is TGTGCCAGCAGTCATCCGGGACAGGGCTCCTACGAGCAGTACTTC. It codes for CASSHPGQGSYEQYF.

The chain combines TRBV7-9 with TRBJ1-3; D might be TRBD1 (6 bases). V lost 2 bases, J lost 4 bases, and 15 bases lay in between. CDR1 is SEHNR and CDR2 is FQNEAQ in the germline V gene (reference sequence). The CDR3 extends over 16 amino acids. The CDR3 region is CASSLSTGHYGNTIYF. DNA of the CDR3: TGTGCCAGCAGCTTATCTACGGGACATTACGGAAACACCATATATTTT. Full variable domain (missing parts from reference TRBV7-9 and TRBJ1-3): DTGVSQNPRHKITKRGQNVTFRCDPISEHNRLYWYRQTLGQGPEFLTYFQNEAQLEKSRLLSDRFSAERPKGSFSTLEIQRTEQGDSAMYLCASSLSTGHYGNTIYFGEGSWLTVV.

CDR3 sequence: CASLPGTVNTEAFF. CDR3 nucleotide sequence: TGTGCCAGCCTCCCCGGGACAGTGAACACTGAAGCTTTCTTT. The rearrangement uses TRBV18 and TRBJ1-1; 7 bases are shared with TRBD1. The CDR3 has 14 residues. The J segment lost 0 bases and the V segment lost 8 bases, leaving 6 bases of the junction unmatched. Germline CDR1 reads KGHSH; CDR2 reads LQKENI. Together with reference TRBV18 and TRBJ1-1, the CDR3 gives the full variable domain: NAGVMQNPRHLVRRRGQEARLRCSPMKGHSHVYWYRQLPEEGLKFMVYLQKENIIDESGMPKERFSAEFPKEGPSILRIQQVVRGDSAAYFCASLPGTVNTEAFFGQGTRLTVV.

V and J are TRBV5-4 and TRBJ1-1, with TRBD1 matching over 9 bases. With V trimmed by 2 bases and J by 4 bases, 6 bases remained unmatched. This CDR3 contains 15 residues. CDR1 SGHNT and CDR2 YYREEE come from the germline V gene (reference sequence). The CDR3 spells CASSLADRGSTEAFF. The DNA of the CDR3 is TGTGCCAGCAGCTTAGCGGACAGGGGTAGCACTGAAGCTTTCTTT.

The CDR3 DNA reads TGTGCCAGCAGTGACGGTTTTCCAGGGGTAGGCGGAGATACGCAGTATTTT. Translation: CASSDGFPGVGGDTQYF. This chain connects TRBV2 to TRBJ2-3; D may be TRBD1 (6 bases). The germline gives CDR1 SNHLY, CDR2 FYNNEI. The CDR3 sequence is 17 residues long. Between the trimmed V and J ends, which lost 3 bases and 5 bases, there was a span of 21 bases.

The rearrangement joins TRBV28 to TRBJ1-3; D uncertain. V lost 6 bases to trimming and J lost 2 bases, with 11 bases between them. Germline assignment: CDR1 MDHEN and CDR2 SYDVKM. The CDR3 has 14 amino acids. This CDR3 is CASRPTEPGNTIYF. In DNA form, the CDR3 reads TGTGCCAGCAGGCCAACAGAGCCTGGAAACACCATATATTTT.

The chain joins TRBV5-4 to TRBJ1-4; perhaps TRBD1 as D (6 bases). The CDR3 is 15 amino acids. CDR1 SGHNT and CDR2 YYREEE come from the germline V gene (reference sequence). The ends were cut back, 0 bases at V and 4 bases at J, with 10 bases in the middle. The CDR3: CASSLGGRGNEKLFF. In nucleotides, the CDR3 is TGTGCCAGCAGCTTGGGGGGGCGCGGTAATGAAAAACTGTTTTTT.

The chain carries TRBV3-1 (or the pseudogene TRBV3-2) and TRBJ2-1, with D unresolved. V was clipped by 8 bases and J by 9 bases, with 17 bases between them. This CDR3 is 13 amino acids long. Germline CDR1 and CDR2: LGHDT and YNNKEL (reference sequence). This CDR3 is CASEPASGGEQFF. CDR3 coding DNA: TGTGCCAGCGAACCTGCTTCCGGCGGTGAGCAGTTCTTC.

The V call is TRBV5-4, the J call TRBJ2-7, with 8 bases matching TRBD2. V lost 3 bases and J lost 2; bases outside the gene matches: 10. This CDR3 contains 16 residues. From germline, CDR1 is SGHNT and CDR2 YYREEE (reference sequence). The DNA of the CDR3 is TGTGCCAGCAGCTCGGGAGGGACACCACGAACCTACGAGCAGTACTTC. Translation: CASSSGGTPRTYEQYF.

The V and J genes are TRBV5-1 and TRBJ1-2; D might be TRBD1 (5 bases). Germline CDR1 SGHRS, CDR2 YFSETQ. CDR3 size: 16 residues. Trimming left V 0 bases short and J 5 bases short, with 17 bases between. CDR3 coding DNA: TGCGCCAGCAGCTTGGGGGGCGGGGGTCGTAGGTATGGCTACACCTTC. Residues: CASSLGGGGRRYGYTF.

The genes are TRBV6-2 or TRBV6-3 and TRBJ2-1, with D possibly TRBD2 on 6 matching bases. The V gene lost 6 bases and the J gene lost 4 bases, with 22 bases spanning the gap. The CDR3 has 17 residues. The germline V gene encodes CDR1 MNHEY and CDR2 SVGEGT. The CDR3 bases are TGTGCCAGCAGCCTAAGCGGGCCTTTCGGAGTGTACAATGAGCAGTTCTTC. Translation gives CASSLSGPFGVYNEQFF.